These 21 T cell receptor beta chains share one sample of origin, sequenced in a study of cytomegalovirus exposure and HLA in healthy donors. 60 Vbeta and 13 Jbeta primers were used in PCR. The data were produced by immunoSEQ multiplex PCR, yet TCRdb's version contains in-frame clones alone and is incomplete. This table has roughly 69,000 clones, approximately 70% appearing once. Sequencing was carried out using PBMCs. These receptors were collected from a male donor in good health and CMV-seropositive.

The chain carries TRBV19 and TRBJ2-7, with 7 bases matching TRBD1. Germline CDR1 LNHDA, CDR2 SQIVND (reference sequence). The CDR3 extends over 14 amino acids. V shed 3 bases, J shed 5 bases, and the junction held 7 bases outside the gene matches. The CDR3 region is CASSISDRDHEQYF. The CDR3 DNA reads TGTGCCAGTAGTATTTCAGACAGGGACCACGAGCAGTACTTC. Supplemented by reference TRBV19 and TRBJ2-7, the full variable domain reads DGGITQSPKYLFRKEGQNVTLSCEQNLNHDAMYWYRQDPGQGLRLIYYSQIVNDFQKGDIAEGYSVSREKKESFPLTVTSAQKNPTAFYLCASSISDRDHEQYFGPGTRLTVT.

This clone has only a few counts. At the DNA level, this CDR3 is encoded by other sequences in the same sample as well. The CDR3 loop is CSVRTGGNTEAFF. Written as DNA, the CDR3 is TGCAGCGTTCGGACAGGGGGGAACACTGAAGCTTTCTTT. The J gene is TRBJ1-1, the V gene TRBV29-1, with 10 bases that match TRBD1. The germline V gene has CDR1 SQVTM and CDR2 ANQGSEA. The CDR3 spans 13 residues. V lost 5 bases to trimming and J lost 1 base; unmatched junction nucleotides: 1. Full variable domain (rest looked up from reference TRBV29-1 and TRBJ1-1): SAVISQKPSRDICQRGTSLTIQCQVDSQVTMMFWYRQQPGQSLTLIATANQGSEATYESGFVIDKFPISRPNLTFSTLTVSNMSPEDSSIYLCSVRTGGNTEAFFGQGTRLTVV.

V gene TRBV27 combines with J gene TRBJ2-7; 10 bases match TRBD2. Trimming cost V 5 bases and J 4 bases; bases outside gene matches: 8. This CDR3 has 15 amino acids. Germline assignment: CDR1 MNHEY and CDR2 SMNVEV (reference sequence). The CDR3 reads CASSLYSGRPYEQYF. In DNA, the CDR3 is TGTGCCAGCAGTCTCTATAGCGGGAGGCCGTACGAGCAGTACTTC.

The table lists this clone with a count of one. The J gene is TRBJ1-2, the V gene TRBV27, with D perhaps matching TRBD1 (6 bases). The CDR3 length is 13 residues. The V end lost 5 bases, the J end lost 7 bases, and 14 bases lay between the germline ends. CDR1 is MNHEY and CDR2 is SMNVEV in the germline V gene (reference sequence). The chain's CDR3 is CASSPNREFGYTF. The CDR3 bases are TGTGCCAGCAGTCCGAACAGGGAGTTTGGCTACACCTTC.

The chain has TRBV2 and TRBJ2-5; D may be TRBD2 (5 bases). Germline values: CDR1 SNHLY, CDR2 FYNNEI. The CDR3 consists of 12 residues. V was pared by 4 bases and J by 7 bases, with 10 bases between. In DNA, the CDR3 is TGTGCCAGCAGTGTAGTTGGAGGGACCCAGTACTTC. Translating gives CASSVVGGTQYF.

The rearrangement uses TRBV19 and TRBJ2-5; TRBD2 aligns across 7 bases. After removal of 3 bases from V and 1 base from J, the junction contained 8 bases not matched to a gene. The CDR3 extends over 16 amino acids. Germline V gene lookup returns CDR1 LNHDA and CDR2 SQIVND (reference sequence). CDR3 region: CASSIRAGVAQETQYF. The CDR3 nucleotides are TGTGCCAGTAGTATCCGTGCGGGAGTGGCCCAAGAGACCCAGTACTTC. Full variable domain (outside the CDR3, taken from reference TRBV19 and TRBJ2-5): DGGITQSPKYLFRKEGQNVTLSCEQNLNHDAMYWYRQDPGQGLRLIYYSQIVNDFQKGDIAEGYSVSREKKESFPLTVTSAQKNPTAFYLCASSIRAGVAQETQYFGPGTRLLVL.

V usage is TRBV4-2 and J usage is TRBJ2-7; 8 nucleotides match TRBD1. CDR1 is LGHNA and CDR2 is YNFKEQ in the germline V gene. This CDR3 is 15 amino acids long. The junction had 8 bases not matched to a gene; V was cut back by 5 bases and J by 2 bases. CDR3 bases: TGTGCCAGCAGCTTAGAGCAGGGGGCTACCTACGAGCAGTACTTC. It codes for CASSLEQGATYEQYF.

The chain joins TRBV19 to TRBJ1-2, with D possibly TRBD1 on 5 matching bases. The germline V gene encodes CDR1 LNHDA and CDR2 SQIVND (reference sequence). V lost 5 bases and J 0 bases, leaving 10 bases between the germline ends. This CDR3 is 14 amino acids long. The DNA for the CDR3 is TGTGCCAGTAGTCAGGGACTGACTAACTATGGCTACACCTTC. The encoded protein is CASSQGLTNYGYTF.

This clone was observed a handful of times. The V gene is TRBV5-4, the J gene TRBJ2-2; maybe TRBD1 (6 bases). Germline CDR1 reads SGHNT; CDR2 reads YYREEE (reference sequence). With 0 bases removed from V and 5 bases from J, the gap between germline ends came to 11 bases. CDR3 length: 15 residues. In DNA, the CDR3 is TGTGCCAGCAGCTTGGAAGGGACACCGACCGGGGAGCTGTTTTTT. This codes for CASSLEGTPTGELFF. Based on the CDR3 plus reference TRBV5-4 and TRBJ2-2, the full variable domain is ETGVTQSPTHLIKTRGQQVTLRCSSQSGHNTVSWYQQALGQGPQFIFQYYREEENGRGNFPPRFSGLQFPNYSSELNVNALELDDSALYLCASSLEGTPTGELFFGEGSRLTVL.

This clone occurred a few times. The chain employs TRBV7-9 and TRBJ1-6; D may be TRBD1 (5 bases). CDR1 is SEHNR and CDR2 is FQNEAQ in the germline V gene (reference sequence). V lost 2 bases and J 11 bases, leaving 13 bases between the germline ends. The CDR3 runs to 14 residues. CDR3 sequence reads: CASSLLQESAPLHF. In DNA, the CDR3 is TGTGCCAGCAGCTTATTACAGGAGTCGGCACCCCTCCACTTT. The full variable domain, completed using reference TRBV7-9 and TRBJ1-6, is DTGVSQNPRHKITKRGQNVTFRCDPISEHNRLYWYRQTLGQGPEFLTYFQNEAQLEKSRLLSDRFSAERPKGSFSTLEIQRTEQGDSAMYLCASSLLQESAPLHFGNGTRLTVT.

The chain recombines TRBV5-1 with TRBJ2-2; no firm D call. The CDR3 runs 12 residues. Germline loops: CDR1 SGHRS, CDR2 YFSETQ. Trimming pared 0 bases from V and 6 bases from J, leaving 3 bases between. The CDR3: CASSLVAGELFF. The CDR3 coding sequence is TGCGCCAGCAGCTTGGTCGCCGGGGAGCTGTTTTTT.

This clone was detected once. The CDR3 loop is CASSLTVAGASEQYF. The CDR3 bases are TGTGCCAGCAGCTTAACGGTAGCGGGGGCTTCCGAGCAGTACTTC. This rearrangement joins TRBV5-4 to TRBJ2-7; 9 bases agree with TRBD2. Germline trimming cut 2 bases from V and 6 bases from J; bases unmatched to any gene: 9. The CDR3 covers 15 residues. Germline V gene sequence: CDR1 SGHNT, CDR2 YYREEE (reference sequence).

This clone was seen only once. This chain uses TRBV18 with TRBJ1-1; D remains unclear. There are 14 residues in the CDR3. V dropped 2 bases and J dropped 1 base, with 8 bases sitting between them. In germline, CDR1 is KGHSH, CDR2 LQKENI. CDR3 sequence (DNA): TGTGCCAGCTCACCAACCGCAGAGAACACTGAAGCTTTCTTT. Residues: CASSPTAENTEAFF.

The V gene is TRBV2, the J gene TRBJ1-2; D gene uncertain. The CDR3 contains 13 residues. V was cut by 5 bases and J by 6 bases, with 13 bases left in between. CDR1 and CDR2 from the germline V gene are SNHLY and FYNNEI. The CDR3: CASSINFQNGYTF. DNA of the CDR3: TGTGCCAGCAGTATAAATTTCCAGAATGGCTACACCTTC.

The chain links TRBV10-3 to TRBJ2-6; D not resolved. The V gene's germline CDR1 is ENHRY and CDR2 SYGVKD. The CDR3 is made up of 14 amino acids. V lost 11 bases, J lost 0 bases, and 11 bases lay in between. CDR3 sequence: CASLRVSGANVLTF. In DNA, the CDR3 is TGTGCCTCCCTTCGGGTCTCTGGGGCCAACGTCCTGACTTTC.

This chain joins TRBV5-1 and TRBJ2-7; 9 positions match TRBD1. The germline V gene has CDR1 SGHRS and CDR2 YFSETQ. The CDR3 is 14 amino acids. V lost 4 bases and J lost 2; bases outside the gene matches: 4. The CDR3 reads CASSTGQGAYEQYF. The CDR3 DNA reads TGCGCCAGCAGCACGGGACAGGGAGCCTACGAGCAGTACTTC.

The chain is built from TRBV7-9 and TRBJ2-7; possibly TRBD1 for D (6 bases). The ends were cut back, 1 base at V and 5 bases at J, with 12 bases in the middle. CDR1 is SEHNR, CDR2 FQNEAQ, per germline (reference sequence). This CDR3 contains 14 residues. This chain's CDR3 is CASSLGGGIDEQYF. DNA of the CDR3: TGTGCCAGCAGCTTAGGAGGGGGAATCGACGAGCAGTACTTC.

The chain has TRBV11-2 and TRBJ1-2; TRBD1 matches at 7 bases. In germline, CDR1 is SGHAT, CDR2 FQNNGV. The CDR3 consists of 18 residues. The junction had 15 bases not matched to a gene; V was cut back by 1 base and J by 4 bases. The CDR3, as DNA: TGTGCCAGCAGCTTAGCTAAGGGACCGGGACAGCGATTCTATGGCTACACCTTC. It is translated as CASSLAKGPGQRFYGYTF.

The V call is TRBV6-5, the J call TRBJ1-5; unclear D gene. The germline V gene has CDR1 MNHEY and CDR2 SVGAGI. V lost 6 bases to trimming and J lost 0 bases, with 6 bases between them. The CDR3 is 13 amino acids. CDR3 in amino acids: CASRQYSNQPQHF. CDR3 sequence (DNA): TGTGCCAGCAGACAGTATAGCAATCAGCCCCAGCATTTT.

The chain carries TRBV27 and TRBJ2-3, with no clear D. The CDR3 extends over 14 amino acids. Deletions cut 4 bases from V and 2 bases from J, with 10 bases between. Germline-derived CDR1 and CDR2 are MNHEY and SMNVEV (reference sequence). Here the CDR3 DNA reads TGTGCCAGCAGTTCCTCCGGTCCCACAGATACGCAGTATTTT. It translates to CASSSSGPTDTQYF.

This clone appeared a few times. The V call is TRBV30, the J call TRBJ2-5; D gene uncertain. This CDR3 is 12 amino acids long. Trimming removed 3 bases from V and 0 bases from J, with 5 bases in between. In germline, CDR1 is GTSNPN, CDR2 SVGIG (reference sequence). DNA of the CDR3: TGTGCCTGGAGAAACTACCAAGAGACCCAGTACTTC. Amino acids: CAWRNYQETQYF.